This T cell receptor beta chain originates from a study of OX40 agonist ivuxolimab in advanced cancers. Using immunoSEQ multiplex PCR, the repertoire was profiled, and TCRdb retains in-frame clones only, with some absent. The sample carries 80,000 to 100,000 clones, roughly 95% recorded once. The CDR3 runs to 17 residues. V lost 0 bases and J lost 2; bases outside the gene matches: 7. CDR1 and CDR2 from the germline V gene are SGHAT and FQNNGV. The chain carries TRBV11-2 and TRBJ2-3; 8 bases agree with TRBD2. This receptor was taken from an adult with an advanced solid tumor such as melanoma, head and neck, liver or kidney cancer. The sample here was CD4+ or CD8+ T cells sorted from blood, taken in a trial of the OX40 agonist ivuxolimab. Here the CDR3 DNA reads TGTGCCAGCAGCTTAGAACAGAATAGCGGGGCCACAGATACGCAGTATTTT. This sequence encodes CASSLEQNSGATDTQYF.